This record looks at one T cell receptor (beta chain) sequence and its context. It lacks a known antigen. No base qualities exist here, and no much larger clone lies one base off it. This sample stems from a study of PD-1 blockade in classical Hodgkin lymphoma (dated by TCRdb to about 2020). Regarding the research as a whole: Nivolumab dosing was 3 mg/kg intravenously every 2 weeks, continuing until either disease progression or unacceptable toxicity. A peripheral blood immune signature of response to PD-1 blockade in classical Hodgkin lymphoma was defined using TCR beta sequencing and CyTOF. Findings and caveats that apply to the study as a whole: Patients starting nivolumab less than 1 year after ASCT had lower diversity and were excluded from later analyses to avoid confounding by immune reconstitution. The study was restricted to a single clinical trial cohort, and the causes of repertoire differences, possibly disease activity or prior therapy, were left undefined. Baseline TCR diversity was reported as lower in newly diagnosed patients than in healthy donors, and lower still in relapsed/refractory patients. Baseline diversity similar to that of newly diagnosed patients was observed in trial patients achieving complete response, whereas significantly lower diversity was observed in partial responders and progressors. CD4+ but not CD8+ TCR diversity rose significantly by C4D1 (p=0.0027 vs p=0.16), most apparent in complete responders (p=0.02).

The CDR3 holds 16 amino acids from the cysteine to the phenylalanine. Only the CDR3 region is kept as DNA, spanning 48 bases read in frame from base 1. Trimmed from V: 2 bases; trimmed from J: 6 bases; junction bases lacking a gene match: 10. Per the germline V gene, SGHTA is the CDR1 and FQGNSA is the CDR2. The Qiagen DNeasy kit was used to extract genomic DNA from unsorted PBMCs and from the negatively selected CD4+ and CD8+ fractions. TCR beta CDR3 regions were subjected to amplification by immunoSEQ multiplex PCR with primers that anneal to V and J segments. A synthetic immune receptor repertoire was used to minimize amplification bias, and any remaining bias was removed computationally after sequencing. Per the authors' processing: Custom Python scripts were used to quantify repertoire diversity as the Shannon entropy index. Unsorted, CD4+ and CD8+ repertoires were analyzed separately, except in combined analyses where CD4+ and CD8+ sequences were merged in silico. A clone was considered expanded if an increase in frequency of at least 2-fold after treatment relative to C1D1 was found, and a pseudocount of 0.5 was applied to clones undetected at baseline. Clones with 0 or 1 copy at C1D1 were defined as singleton clones, while clones with 2 or more copies were defined as non-singleton clones. Clones expanded in unsorted samples were assigned a CD4+, CD8+ or unknown annotation through matching of protein sequences in sorted samples from the same patient. Wilcoxon tests were applied to paired samples to test diversity changes from C1D1 to C4D1. In its TCRdb copy, this immuneACCESS table keeps in-frame sequences only and misses some clones. Where compared with another copy, unresolved V genes explain less than half of these, and the others have no known cause. V and J calls and clone size are given by that table; D and trimming were obtained from the DNA. The sample yields about 22,000 clones; less than 80% were counted once. The ten largest make up 20% to 25% of the sample.

Explained via the paper, the time point label denotes: cycle 1 day 1 (C1D1), immediately before nivolumab initiation. All trial patients had relapsed after autologous stem cell transplantation, with cohorts A, B and C differing in prior brentuximab vedotin exposure. The trial cohort comprised a few dozen patients with relapsed/refractory classical Hodgkin lymphoma whose best overall responses were complete response, partial response or progressive disease. Trial patients were treated with single-agent nivolumab in the multi-cohort phase II CheckMate 205 trial. Best overall response was determined by an independent review committee according to the 2007 International Working Group response criteria. Trial PBMCs were obtained immediately prior to nivolumab initiation (C1D1) and on therapy at cycle 2 day 1 and cycle 4 day 1. After peripheral blood was drawn into 8 mL Vacutainer Cell Preparation Tubes, PBMCs were isolated by centrifugation and then cryopreserved.

The chain is made from TRBV7-2 and TRBJ2-1; TRBD2 aligns with 7 central bases. The receptor was derived from a human donor with classical Hodgkin lymphoma. The sample consisted of peripheral blood mononuclear cells (PBMCs), taken at baseline. In nucleotides, the sequence is TGTGCCAGCAGCTTAATCGGCGGCGGGGGTATCAATGAGCAGTTCTTC. Its protein reads: CASSLIGGGGINEQFF.